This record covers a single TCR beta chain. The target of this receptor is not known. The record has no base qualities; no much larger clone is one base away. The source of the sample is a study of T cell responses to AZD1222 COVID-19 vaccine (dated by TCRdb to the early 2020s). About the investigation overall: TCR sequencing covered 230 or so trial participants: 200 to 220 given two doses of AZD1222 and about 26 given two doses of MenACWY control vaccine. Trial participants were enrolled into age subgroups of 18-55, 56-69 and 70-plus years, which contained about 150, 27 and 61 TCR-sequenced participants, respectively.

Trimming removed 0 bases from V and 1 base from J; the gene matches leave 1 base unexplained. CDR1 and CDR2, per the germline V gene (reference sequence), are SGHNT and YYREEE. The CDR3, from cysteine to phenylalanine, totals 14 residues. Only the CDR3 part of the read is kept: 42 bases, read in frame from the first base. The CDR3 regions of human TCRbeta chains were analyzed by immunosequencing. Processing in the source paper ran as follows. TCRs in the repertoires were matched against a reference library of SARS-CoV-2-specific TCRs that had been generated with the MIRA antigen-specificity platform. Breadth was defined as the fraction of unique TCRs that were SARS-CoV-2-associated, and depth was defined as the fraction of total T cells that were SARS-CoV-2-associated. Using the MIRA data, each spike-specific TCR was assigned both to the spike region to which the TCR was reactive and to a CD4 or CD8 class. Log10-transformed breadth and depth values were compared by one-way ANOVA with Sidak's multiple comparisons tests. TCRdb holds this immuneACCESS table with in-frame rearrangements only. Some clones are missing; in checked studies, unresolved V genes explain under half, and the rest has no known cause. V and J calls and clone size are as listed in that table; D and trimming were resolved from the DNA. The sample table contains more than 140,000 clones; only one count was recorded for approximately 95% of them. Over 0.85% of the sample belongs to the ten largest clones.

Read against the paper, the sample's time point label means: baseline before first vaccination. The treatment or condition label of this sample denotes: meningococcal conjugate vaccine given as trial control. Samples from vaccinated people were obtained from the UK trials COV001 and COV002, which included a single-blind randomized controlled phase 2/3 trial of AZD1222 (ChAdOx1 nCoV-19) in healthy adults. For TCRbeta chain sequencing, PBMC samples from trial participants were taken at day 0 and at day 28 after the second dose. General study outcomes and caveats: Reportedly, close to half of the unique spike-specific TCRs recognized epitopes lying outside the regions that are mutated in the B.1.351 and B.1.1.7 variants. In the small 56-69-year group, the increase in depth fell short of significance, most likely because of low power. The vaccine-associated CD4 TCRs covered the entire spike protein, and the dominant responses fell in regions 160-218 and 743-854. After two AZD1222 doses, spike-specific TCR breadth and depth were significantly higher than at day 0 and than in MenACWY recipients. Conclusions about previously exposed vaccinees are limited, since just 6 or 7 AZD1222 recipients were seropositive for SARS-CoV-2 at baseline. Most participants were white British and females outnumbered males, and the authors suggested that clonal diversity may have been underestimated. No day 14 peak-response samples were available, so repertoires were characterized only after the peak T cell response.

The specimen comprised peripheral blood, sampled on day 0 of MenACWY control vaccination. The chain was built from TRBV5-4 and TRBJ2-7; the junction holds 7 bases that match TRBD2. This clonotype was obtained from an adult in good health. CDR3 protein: CASSLGGGSYEQYF. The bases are TGTGCCAGCAGCTTGGGCGGGGGTTCCTACGAGCAGTACTTC.